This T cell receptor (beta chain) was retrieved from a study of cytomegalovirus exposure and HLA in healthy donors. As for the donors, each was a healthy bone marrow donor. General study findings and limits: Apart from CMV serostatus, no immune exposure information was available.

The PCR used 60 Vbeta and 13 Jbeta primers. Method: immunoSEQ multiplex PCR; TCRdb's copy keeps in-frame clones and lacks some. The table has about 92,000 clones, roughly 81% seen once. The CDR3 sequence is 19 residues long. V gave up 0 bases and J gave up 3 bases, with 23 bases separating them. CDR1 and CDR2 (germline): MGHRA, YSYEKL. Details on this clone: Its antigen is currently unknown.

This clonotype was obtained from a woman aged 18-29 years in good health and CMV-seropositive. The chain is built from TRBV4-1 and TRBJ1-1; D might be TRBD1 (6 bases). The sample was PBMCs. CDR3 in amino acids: CASSQDGLVRGLAYTEAFF. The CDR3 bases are TGCGCCAGCAGCCAAGATGGGCTCGTCAGGGGCTTGGCGTACACTGAAGCTTTCTTT.